These 29 T cell receptor beta chains were all obtained from the same sample, sequenced in a study of blood T cell repertoires in COVID-19 (dated by TCRdb to the early 2020s). Library prep was done by the immunoSEQ multiplex PCR assay. The source is immuneACCESS, and TCRdb retained only in-frame sequences with V and J called. Part of the clones is not carried over; for the studies checked, unresolved V genes explain less than half of this, and the remainder is unexplained. The sample table contains 170,000 or so clones; only one count was recorded for about 86% of them. Clones ranked in the top ten supply about 7% of the sample. Sequenced input: peripheral blood. Source of these receptors: a man aged 50-60 years with active or convalescent COVID-19.

The chain couples TRBV5-4 to TRBJ2-2, with 15 positions matching TRBD2. Per the germline V gene, CDR1 is SGHNT and CDR2 is YYREEE (reference sequence). The CDR3 runs 14 residues. The junction had 4 bases not matched to a gene; V was cut back by 10 bases and J by 6 bases. The CDR3 region has the DNA TGTGCCGGCGGACTAGCGGGAGGGGCCGGGGAGCTGTTTTTT. Protein: CAGGLAGGAGELFF.

The chain combines TRBV6-2 or TRBV6-3 with TRBJ2-7; D is possibly TRBD1 (6 bases). The CDR3 consists of 14 residues. The V gene lost 5 bases and the J gene lost 2 bases, with 13 bases spanning the gap. Looked up from germline, CDR1 is MNHEY and CDR2 is SVGEGT. The CDR3 bases are TGTGCCAGCAGTCCCCTTGGGACACCCTACGAGCAGTACTTC. This translates into CASSPLGTPYEQYF.

This clone has only a few counts. The genes are TRBV7-9 and TRBJ2-7, with 8 bases identical to TRBD2. With V trimmed by 3 bases and J by 4 bases, 8 bases remained unmatched. The germline gives CDR1 SEHNR, CDR2 FQNEAQ (reference sequence). The CDR3 consists of 15 residues. The CDR3 spells CASSLLSGSEYEQYF. CDR3 bases: TGTGCCAGCAGCTTGCTGAGCGGGAGTGAGTACGAGCAGTACTTC.

This chain joins TRBV5-4 and TRBJ2-1; D might be TRBD1 (6 bases). Trimming pared 2 bases from V and 9 bases from J, leaving 15 bases between. Germline V gene lookup returns CDR1 SGHNT and CDR2 YYREEE (reference sequence). The CDR3 has 14 residues. CDR3 sequence reads: CASSLQGYSGEQFF. CDR3 nucleotide sequence: TGTGCCAGCAGCTTACAGGGATATAGTGGTGAGCAGTTCTTC. The full variable domain, in which reference TRBV5-4 and TRBJ2-1 provide the parts outside the CDR3, is ETGVTQSPTHLIKTRGQQVTLRCSSQSGHNTVSWYQQALGQGPQFIFQYYREEENGRGNFPPRFSGLQFPNYSSELNVNALELDDSALYLCASSLQGYSGEQFFGPGTRLTVL.

V is TRBV2 and J is TRBJ2-1; D gene ambiguous. Germline V gene sequence: CDR1 SNHLY, CDR2 FYNNEI. The CDR3 covers 13 residues. V lost 3 bases and J lost 4, with 7 bases in between. CDR3 loop: CASSDNRYNEQFF. In DNA form, the CDR3 reads TGTGCCAGCAGTGACAACAGATACAATGAGCAGTTCTTC.

The chain combines TRBV6-5 with TRBJ1-1; D ambiguous. The V gene's germline CDR1 is MNHEY and CDR2 SVGAGI. Trimming removed 6 bases from V and 1 base from J, with 12 bases in between. CDR3 length: 14 amino acids. Written as DNA, the CDR3 is TGTGCCAGCAGCGAGAGGTACCCGAACACTGAAGCTTTCTTT. It codes for CASSERYPNTEAFF.

The CDR3 reads CATSRAGGDADTQYF. The CDR3 region has the DNA TGTGCCACCAGTCGTGCGGGGGGCGATGCAGATACGCAGTATTTT. V usage is TRBV24-1 and J usage is TRBJ2-3; 8 nucleotides line up with TRBD2. Germline assignment: CDR1 KGHDR and CDR2 SFDVKD. V shed 6 bases, J shed 4 bases, and the junction held 8 bases outside the gene matches. The CDR3 spans 15 residues.

The V gene is TRBV6-5, the J gene TRBJ1-2; possible D gene TRBD1, 6 bases. V lost 6 bases, J lost 4 bases, and 12 bases lay in between. Germline V gives CDR1 MNHEY, CDR2 SVGAGI. CDR3 length equals 13 residues. The DNA of the CDR3 is TGTGCCAGCAGCCCGTTCAGGGGCTATGGCTACACCTTC. Protein sequence: CASSPFRGYGYTF.

The V and J genes are TRBV19 and TRBJ2-3, with D possibly matching TRBD1 (6 bases). Germline V lookup: CDR1 LNHDA, CDR2 SQIVND (reference sequence). Trimming stripped 3 bases from V and 3 bases from J, with 13 bases between. The length of the CDR3 is 15 residues. CDR3 residues: CASSIVTGNTDTQYF. DNA of the CDR3: TGTGCCAGTAGTATCGTTACAGGGAATACAGATACGCAGTATTTT. The full variable domain, in which reference TRBV19 and TRBJ2-3 provide the parts outside the CDR3, is DGGITQSPKYLFRKEGQNVTLSCEQNLNHDAMYWYRQDPGQGLRLIYYSQIVNDFQKGDIAEGYSVSREKKESFPLTVTSAQKNPTAFYLCASSIVTGNTDTQYFGPGTRLTVL.

The chain joins TRBV6-5 to TRBJ2-1; 7 bases fit TRBD1. The V and J ends lost 8 bases and 7 bases, in that order; junction bases with no gene match: 8. Germline V lookup: CDR1 MNHEY, CDR2 SVGAGI. This CDR3 comprises 13 residues. The CDR3 here is CASARQGLNEQFF. For the CDR3, the DNA is TGTGCCAGCGCCCGACAGGGATTGAATGAGCAGTTCTTC.

A single count supports this clone. V is TRBV27 and J is TRBJ2-5; no definite D call. CDR3 length equals 13 residues. The ends were cut back, 7 bases at V and 1 base at J, with 10 bases in the middle. The germline gives CDR1 MNHEY, CDR2 SMNVEV (reference sequence). The CDR3 reads CASTQYFQETQYF. The DNA of the CDR3 is TGTGCCAGCACCCAATACTTCCAAGAGACCCAGTACTTC.

In this sample, this clone turned up once. This sequence joins TRBV7-9 and TRBJ1-4, with TRBD1 matching 9 bases. With 5 bases clipped from V and 7 bases from J, the junction kept 17 bases outside the gene matches. Germline V gives CDR1 SEHNR, CDR2 FQNEAQ (reference sequence). This CDR3 is 18 amino acids long. In nucleotides, the CDR3 is TGTGCCAGCAGCCTGACCGGGACAGGGATGAGGCGAGGTGAAAAACTGTTTTTT. Translating gives CASSLTGTGMRRGEKLFF.

The chain recombines TRBV7-3 with TRBJ2-1; 8 bases match TRBD1. Germline assignment: CDR1 SGHTA and CDR2 FQGTGA. Losses at the gene ends were 4 bases for V and 6 bases for J; bases not matched to a gene: 11. The CDR3 totals 16 residues. CDR3 in DNA: TGTGCCAGCAGCTCCCAGGGACAGGTGGGGGTCAATGAGCAGTTCTTC. Translating gives CASSSQGQVGVNEQFF.

This chain joins TRBV11-2 and TRBJ2-5; 11 nucleotides line up with TRBD2. The junction had 5 bases not matched to a gene; V was cut back by 0 bases and J by 5 bases. The germline gives CDR1 SGHAT, CDR2 FQNNGV. This CDR3 comprises 16 residues. CDR3 residues: CASSLDQRLAGETQYF. The CDR3 DNA sequence: TGTGCCAGCAGCTTAGATCAGAGACTAGCGGGGGAGACCCAGTACTTC.

The CDR3 bases are TGTGCCAGTACAGGGGGAACTTTCGCTGGAAACACCATATATTTT. Its protein product is CASTGGTFAGNTIYF. The chain is built from TRBV6-5 and TRBJ1-3; 8 bases align to TRBD1. The V gene end was trimmed by 9 bases and the J gene end by 2 bases; junction bases not matched to a gene: 9. The CDR3 is made up of 15 amino acids. The germline gives CDR1 MNHEY, CDR2 SVGAGI.

The V gene is TRBV6-4, the J gene TRBJ1-2, with 9 nucleotides matching TRBD1. CDR1 is MRHNA, CDR2 SNTAGT, per germline. The CDR3 length is 15 residues. V lost 3 bases and J lost 8; bases outside the gene matches: 10. The CDR3 here is CASSEDGQGTGGYTF. The CDR3 DNA is TGTGCCAGCAGTGAGGACGGACAGGGGACGGGCGGCTACACCTTC.

The rearrangement links TRBV28 to TRBJ1-5; 7 bases align to TRBD1. The V gene's germline CDR1 is MDHEN and CDR2 SYDVKM. This CDR3 spans 11 amino acids. V shed 10 bases, J shed 5 bases, and the junction held 2 bases outside the gene matches. CDR3 DNA: TGTGCCACCGGGACAGATCAGCCCCAGCATTTT. It specifies CATGTDQPQHF.

The table lists this clone with a few counts. The rearrangement links TRBV6-2 or TRBV6-3 to TRBJ1-1; D is ambiguous. In germline, CDR1 is MNHEY, CDR2 SVGEGT. V was cut by 4 bases and J by 2 bases, with 8 bases left in between. The CDR3 has 13 residues. The CDR3 sequence is CASSLPGNTEAFF. CDR3 coding DNA: TGTGCCAGCAGTTTGCCAGGCAACACTGAAGCTTTCTTT.

The chain links TRBV15 to TRBJ2-7; 8 bases fit TRBD2. Germline CDR1 reads LNHNV; CDR2 reads YYDKDF (reference sequence). Trimming removed 4 bases from V and 3 bases from J; junction bases left unmatched: 5. The CDR3 loop spans 14 amino acids. The CDR3 here is CATSKRGSFYEQYF. The DNA of the CDR3 is TGTGCCACCAGCAAGCGGGGGAGCTTCTACGAGCAGTACTTC.

The V gene is TRBV6-9, the J gene TRBJ1-6; TRBD1 is a possible D gene (6 bases). From germline, CDR1 is MNHGY and CDR2 SVAAGI. The V end lost 2 bases, the J end lost 4 bases, and 18 bases lay between the germline ends. The CDR3 has 18 residues. The CDR3 spells CASSYPNRDNSYNSPLHF. DNA for the CDR3: TGTGCCAGCAGTTATCCCAACAGGGACAATAGTTATAATTCACCCCTCCACTTT.

A single count supports this clone. The chain joins TRBV25-1 to TRBJ1-6; 7 bases line up with TRBD1. This CDR3 spans 18 amino acids. The trim removed 1 base at V and 5 bases at J, leaving 11 bases unmatched. Per the germline V gene, CDR1 is MGHDK and CDR2 is SYGVNS. CDR3 sequence reads: CASSEWGRQGSNNSPLHF. CDR3 coding DNA: TGTGCCAGCAGTGAATGGGGGAGACAGGGAAGTAATAATTCACCCCTCCACTTT.

This chain links TRBV18 with TRBJ1-2, with D possibly being TRBD1 (5 bases). V was shortened by 2 bases and J by 4 bases, with 17 bases between the two germline ends. The CDR3 loop spans 16 amino acids. CDR1 and CDR2 from the germline V gene are KGHSH and LQKENI. The CDR3 bases are TGTGCCAGCTCACCATATCCCGGGGGAGACAGCTATGGCTACACCTTC. It codes for CASSPYPGGDSYGYTF.

The genes are TRBV5-6 and TRBJ1-5; 10 bases are a match to TRBD1. After removal of 0 bases from V and 7 bases from J, the junction contained 4 bases not matched to a gene. Germline V gene sequence: CDR1 SGHDT, CDR2 YYEEEE. The CDR3 covers 15 residues. Here the CDR3 DNA reads TGTGCCAGCAGCTTGGGGACAGGGGGATTACAGCCCCAGCATTTT. Its translation is CASSLGTGGLQPQHF.

This chain connects TRBV15 to TRBJ2-5, with TRBD1 matching 11 bases. The CDR3 is made up of 16 amino acids. CDR1 is LNHNV and CDR2 is YYDKDF in the germline V gene (reference sequence). V trimming: 3 bases; J trimming: 4 bases; junction bases outside the gene matches: 7. CDR3 sequence (DNA): TGTGCCACCAGCAGGGCCGGCGGGACAGGGGGAGAGACCCAGTACTTC. Translated: CATSRAGGTGGETQYF.

With regard to this clone: Germline and junction disagree at one end, which may indicate a read error. The chain uses TRBV9 and TRBJ2-2; D not certain. Germline CDR1 is SGDLS and CDR2 is YYNGEE. The CDR3 spans 14 residues. In nucleotides, the CDR3 is TGTGCCAGCAGAGTAGGGTCAGGCACCGGGGAGCTGTTTTTT. Protein sequence: CASRVGSGTGELFF.

The chain uses TRBV10-3 and TRBJ2-3; D might be TRBD1 (5 bases). Germline CDR1 and CDR2: ENHRY and SYGVKD. The V gene lost 4 bases and the J gene lost 6 bases, with 8 bases spanning the gap. The CDR3 extends over 12 amino acids. The CDR3 DNA follows: TGTGCCATCAGTGGCAGGGCCGATACGCAGTATTTT. Translation: CAISGRADTQYF.

Only a few counts were recorded for this clone. The chain uses TRBV10-3 and TRBJ2-5; possibly TRBD2 for D (6 bases). From germline, CDR1 is ENHRY and CDR2 SYGVKD. The CDR3 loop spans 14 amino acids. The V gene lost 0 bases and the J gene lost 1 base, with 6 bases spanning the gap. The CDR3 sequence is CAISESSGQETQYF. The CDR3 nucleotides read TGTGCCATCAGTGAGTCTAGCGGCCAAGAGACCCAGTACTTC.

The rearrangement uses TRBV4-1 and TRBJ1-2; maybe TRBD1 (6 bases). Germline V gene lookup returns CDR1 MGHRA and CDR2 YSYEKL. The germline V and J ends were trimmed by 3 bases and 8 bases, with 19 bases remaining between them. The CDR3 is 15 residues long. CDR3 protein: CASSQSGASPLGYTF. The CDR3 nucleotides are TGCGCCAGCAGCCAGTCAGGGGCTTCCCCTTTGGGCTACACCTTC.

In its sample, this clone was seen once. The rearrangement uses TRBV29-1 and TRBJ2-1, with 8 bases identical to TRBD1. Per the germline V gene, CDR1 is SQVTM and CDR2 is ANQGSEA. The CDR3 covers 14 residues. V gave up 7 bases and J gave up 0 bases; unmatched junction bases: 5. The chain's CDR3 is CSGGQGSSYNEQFF. DNA for the CDR3: TGCAGCGGCGGACAGGGAAGCTCCTACAATGAGCAGTTCTTC.